This paragraph reports one T cell receptor (beta chain). The antigen is unknown. Via MiXCR, TCRdb re-called the RT-PCR reads, giving one row per CDR3 protein. This sample has some 550,000 distinct CDR3 sequences, with under 25% found just once. The data stem from a study of response to subunit inactivated influenza vaccine. The germline V gene encodes CDR1 DFQATT and CDR2 SNEGSKA (reference sequence). The junction had 6 bases not matched to a gene; V was cut back by 3 bases and J by 2 bases. This CDR3 has 14 residues. Study-wide results and limits: That few new T cells are recruited by each seasonal influenza vaccination was the authors' suggestion.

This sample also appeared in a second study, on T cells expressing NK-cell markers. That paper notes: TCR beta cDNA was generated via 5'RACE template switching incorporating UMIs. The study drew TCR beta repertoires from sorted CD3+CD56+NKG2C+, CD3+CD56+NKG2C- and CD3+CD56-NKG2C+ T cells. These same clonotypes (in four donors) also led the CD3+CD56-NKG2C+ fraction. Whether expanded NKG2C+ T cell clones recognized HCMV stayed uncertain.

The sequence came from a man aged 45-65 years who received an inactivated influenza vaccine. This chain links TRBV20-1 with TRBJ2-5, with 7 nucleotides matching TRBD2. The source was CD4+ T cells sorted from PBMCs, collected roughly 12 days after vaccination. CDR3 DNA sequence: TGCAGTGCTAGTACTCTAGCGGCACAAGAGACCCAGTACTTC. This translates into CSASTLAAQETQYF.